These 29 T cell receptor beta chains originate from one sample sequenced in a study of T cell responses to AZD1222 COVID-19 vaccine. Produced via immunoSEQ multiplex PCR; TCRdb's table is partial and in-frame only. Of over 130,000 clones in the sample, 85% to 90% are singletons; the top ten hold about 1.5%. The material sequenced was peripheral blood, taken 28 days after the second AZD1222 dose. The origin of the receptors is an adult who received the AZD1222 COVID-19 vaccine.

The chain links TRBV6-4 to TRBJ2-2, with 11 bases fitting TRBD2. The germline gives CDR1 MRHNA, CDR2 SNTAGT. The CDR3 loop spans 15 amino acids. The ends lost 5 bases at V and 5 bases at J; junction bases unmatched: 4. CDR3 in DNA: TGTGCCAGCAGTCTAGCGGGAGGTGGTACCGGGGAGCTGTTTTTT. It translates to CASSLAGGGTGELFF.

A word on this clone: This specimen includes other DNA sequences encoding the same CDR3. In nucleotides, the CDR3 is TGCGCCAGCAGCTTCGGACAGGGATATAATTCACCCCTCCACTTT. Encoded protein: CASSFGQGYNSPLHF. The chain is built from TRBV5-1 and TRBJ1-6, with 8 bases matching TRBD1. Germline loops: CDR1 SGHRS, CDR2 YFSETQ. The CDR3 extends over 15 amino acids. J was trimmed by 4 bases and V by 2 bases; bases with no gene match: 2.

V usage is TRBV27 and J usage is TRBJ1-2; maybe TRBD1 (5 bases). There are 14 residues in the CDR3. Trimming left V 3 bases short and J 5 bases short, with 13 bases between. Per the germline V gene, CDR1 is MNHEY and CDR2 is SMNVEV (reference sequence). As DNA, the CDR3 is TGTGCCAGCAGTTTCGGCCGCTCAGGGTATGGCTACACCTTC. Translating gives CASSFGRSGYGYTF.

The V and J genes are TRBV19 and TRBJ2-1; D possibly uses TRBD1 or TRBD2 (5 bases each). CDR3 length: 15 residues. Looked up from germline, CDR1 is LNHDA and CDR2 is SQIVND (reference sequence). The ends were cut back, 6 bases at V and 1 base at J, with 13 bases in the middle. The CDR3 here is CASRTEGQSYNEQFF. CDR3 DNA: TGTGCCAGTAGAACCGAGGGGCAGTCCTACAATGAGCAGTTCTTC.

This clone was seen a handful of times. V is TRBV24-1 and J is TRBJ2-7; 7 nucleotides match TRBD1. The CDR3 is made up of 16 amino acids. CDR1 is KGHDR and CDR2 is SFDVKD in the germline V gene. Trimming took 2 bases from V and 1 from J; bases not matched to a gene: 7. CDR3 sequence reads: CATSDSRDRSSYEQYV. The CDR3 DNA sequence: TGTGCCACCAGTGATTCCCGGGACAGATCTTCCTACGAGCAGTACGTC.

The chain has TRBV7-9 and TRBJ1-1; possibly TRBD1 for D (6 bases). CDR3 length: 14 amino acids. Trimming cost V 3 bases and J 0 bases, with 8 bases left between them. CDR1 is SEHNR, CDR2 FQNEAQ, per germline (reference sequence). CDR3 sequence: CASSFRGMNTEAFF. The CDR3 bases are TGTGCCAGCAGCTTTAGGGGGATGAACACTGAAGCTTTCTTT.

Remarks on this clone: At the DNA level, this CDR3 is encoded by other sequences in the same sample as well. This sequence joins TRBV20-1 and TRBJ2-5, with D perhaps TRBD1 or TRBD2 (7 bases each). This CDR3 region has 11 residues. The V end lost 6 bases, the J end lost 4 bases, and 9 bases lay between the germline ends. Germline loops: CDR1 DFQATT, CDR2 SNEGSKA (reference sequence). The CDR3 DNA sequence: TGCAGTGCCAGGGGGGGAGAGACCCAGTACTTC. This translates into CSARGGETQYF.

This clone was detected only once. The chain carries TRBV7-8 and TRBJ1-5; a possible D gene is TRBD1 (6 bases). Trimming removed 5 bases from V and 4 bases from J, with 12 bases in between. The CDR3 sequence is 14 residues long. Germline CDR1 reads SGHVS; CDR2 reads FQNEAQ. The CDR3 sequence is CASSPRTENQPQHF. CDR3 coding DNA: TGTGCCAGCAGCCCACGGACAGAAAATCAGCCCCAGCATTTT.

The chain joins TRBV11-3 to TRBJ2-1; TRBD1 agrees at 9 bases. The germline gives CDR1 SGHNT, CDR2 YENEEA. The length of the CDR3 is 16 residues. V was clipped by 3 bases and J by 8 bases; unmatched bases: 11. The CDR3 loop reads CASSFSGGQGFDEQFF. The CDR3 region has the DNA TGTGCCAGCAGCTTTAGTGGCGGACAGGGGTTCGATGAGCAGTTCTTC.

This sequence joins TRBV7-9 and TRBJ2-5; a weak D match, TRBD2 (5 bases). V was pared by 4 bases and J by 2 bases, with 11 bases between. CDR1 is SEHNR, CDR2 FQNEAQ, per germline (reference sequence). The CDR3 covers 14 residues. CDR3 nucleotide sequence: TGTGCCAGCAGCTCTAGCATCTTTCAAGAGACCCAGTACTTC. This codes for CASSSSIFQETQYF.

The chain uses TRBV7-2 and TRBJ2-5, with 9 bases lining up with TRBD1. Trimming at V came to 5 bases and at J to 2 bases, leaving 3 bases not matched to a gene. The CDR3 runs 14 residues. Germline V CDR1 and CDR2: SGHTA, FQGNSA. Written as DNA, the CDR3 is TGTGCCAGCAGCCCTGGACAGGGGCAAGAGACCCAGTACTTC. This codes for CASSPGQGQETQYF. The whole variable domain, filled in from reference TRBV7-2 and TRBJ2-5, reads GAGVSQSPSNKVTEKGKDVELRCDPISGHTALYWYRQSLGQGLEFLIYFQGNSAPDKSGLPSDRFSAERTGGSVSTLTIQRTQQEDSAVYLCASSPGQGQETQYFGPGTRLLVL.

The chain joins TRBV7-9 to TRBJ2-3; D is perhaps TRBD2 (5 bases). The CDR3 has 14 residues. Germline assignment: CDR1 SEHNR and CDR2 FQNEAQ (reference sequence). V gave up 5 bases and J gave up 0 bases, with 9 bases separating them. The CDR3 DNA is TGTGCCAGCAGCAGCGGTTCCAGCACAGATACGCAGTATTTT. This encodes CASSSGSSTDTQYF.

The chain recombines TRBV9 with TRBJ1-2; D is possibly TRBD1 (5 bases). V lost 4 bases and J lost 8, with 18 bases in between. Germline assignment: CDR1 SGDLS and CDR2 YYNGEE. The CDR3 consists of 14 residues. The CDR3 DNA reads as TGTGCCAGCAGCCAGGCGGTGGGGGTGGGCGGCTACACCTTC. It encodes CASSQAVGVGGYTF.

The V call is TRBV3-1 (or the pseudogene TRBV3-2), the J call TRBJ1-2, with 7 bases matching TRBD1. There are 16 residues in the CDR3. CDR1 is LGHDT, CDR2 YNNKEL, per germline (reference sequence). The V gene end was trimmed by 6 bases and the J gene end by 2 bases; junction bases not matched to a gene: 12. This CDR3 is CASSFRGRWMNYGYTF. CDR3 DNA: TGTGCCAGCAGTTTCAGGGGGAGGTGGATGAACTATGGCTACACCTTC.

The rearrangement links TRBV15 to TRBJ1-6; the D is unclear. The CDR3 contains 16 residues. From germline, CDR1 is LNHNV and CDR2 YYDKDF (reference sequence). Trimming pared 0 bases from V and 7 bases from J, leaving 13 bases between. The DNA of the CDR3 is TGTGCCACCAGCAGAGATCTTAAGAAGGGAAATTCACCCCTCCACTTT. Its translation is CATSRDLKKGNSPLHF.

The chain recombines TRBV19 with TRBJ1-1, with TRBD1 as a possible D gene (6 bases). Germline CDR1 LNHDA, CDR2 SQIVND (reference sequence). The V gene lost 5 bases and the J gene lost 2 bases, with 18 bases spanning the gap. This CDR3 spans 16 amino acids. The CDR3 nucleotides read TGTGCCAGTAGTTCTACCTTTCAGGGGTCTAACACTGAAGCTTTCTTT. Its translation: CASSSTFQGSNTEAFF.

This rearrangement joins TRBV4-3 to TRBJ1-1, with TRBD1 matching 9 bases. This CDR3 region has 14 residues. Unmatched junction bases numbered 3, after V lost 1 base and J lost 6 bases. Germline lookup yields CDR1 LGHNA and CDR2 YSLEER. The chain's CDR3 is CASSQGTGVSEAFF. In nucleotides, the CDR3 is TGCGCCAGCAGCCAAGGGACAGGGGTTTCTGAAGCTTTCTTT.

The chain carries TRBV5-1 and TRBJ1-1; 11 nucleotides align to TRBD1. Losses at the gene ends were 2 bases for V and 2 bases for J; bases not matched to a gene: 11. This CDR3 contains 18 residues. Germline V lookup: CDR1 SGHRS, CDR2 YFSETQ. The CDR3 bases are TGCGCCAGCAGCTTCGGACAGGGGGCTCGACGGGACAACACTGAAGCTTTCTTT. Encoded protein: CASSFGQGARRDNTEAFF.

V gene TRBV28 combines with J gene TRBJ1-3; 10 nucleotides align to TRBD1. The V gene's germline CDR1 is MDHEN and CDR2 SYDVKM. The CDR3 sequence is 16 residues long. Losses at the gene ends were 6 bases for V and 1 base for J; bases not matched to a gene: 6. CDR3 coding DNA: TGTGCCAGCAGCTTGCCGGGACAGGGGTCTGGAAACACCATATATTTT. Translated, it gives CASSLPGQGSGNTIYF.

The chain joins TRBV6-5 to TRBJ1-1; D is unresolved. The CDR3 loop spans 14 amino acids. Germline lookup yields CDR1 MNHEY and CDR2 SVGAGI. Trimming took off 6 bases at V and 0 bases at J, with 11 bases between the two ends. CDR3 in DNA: TGTGCCAGCAGCCGCAGTGTCATGAACACTGAAGCTTTCTTT. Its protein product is CASSRSVMNTEAFF.

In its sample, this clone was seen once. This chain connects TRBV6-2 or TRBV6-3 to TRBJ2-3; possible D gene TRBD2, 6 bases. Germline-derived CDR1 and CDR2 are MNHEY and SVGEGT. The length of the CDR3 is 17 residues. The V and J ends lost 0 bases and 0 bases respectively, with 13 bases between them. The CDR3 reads CASSYSSPGASTDTQYF. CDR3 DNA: TGTGCCAGCAGTTACTCGTCCCCGGGAGCTAGCACAGATACGCAGTATTTT.

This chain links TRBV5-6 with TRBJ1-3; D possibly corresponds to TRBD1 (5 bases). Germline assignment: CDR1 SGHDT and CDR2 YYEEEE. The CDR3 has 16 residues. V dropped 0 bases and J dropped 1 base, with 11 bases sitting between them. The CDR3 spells CASSLVGQGSGNTIYF. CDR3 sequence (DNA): TGTGCCAGCAGCTTGGTGGGGCAGGGTTCTGGAAACACCATATATTTT.

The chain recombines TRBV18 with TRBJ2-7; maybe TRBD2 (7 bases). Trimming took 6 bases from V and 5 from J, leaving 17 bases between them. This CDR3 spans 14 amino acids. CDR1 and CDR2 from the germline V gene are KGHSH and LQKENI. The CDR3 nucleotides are TGTGCCAGCTCCCCCGAGGGGGGGCTGGACGAGCAGTACTTC. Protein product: CASSPEGGLDEQYF.

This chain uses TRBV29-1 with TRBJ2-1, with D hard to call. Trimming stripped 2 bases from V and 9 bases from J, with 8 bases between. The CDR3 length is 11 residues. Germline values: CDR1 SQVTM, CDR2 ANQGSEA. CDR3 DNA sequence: TGCAGCGTTGAACCCGGTAGTGAGCAGTTCTTC. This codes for CSVEPGSEQFF.

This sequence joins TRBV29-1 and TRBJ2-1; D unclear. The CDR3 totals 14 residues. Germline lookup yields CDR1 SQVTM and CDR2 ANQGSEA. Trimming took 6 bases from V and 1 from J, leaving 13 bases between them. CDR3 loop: CSVDSVGSYNEQFF. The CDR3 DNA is TGCAGCGTCGACTCGGTTGGATCCTACAATGAGCAGTTCTTC.

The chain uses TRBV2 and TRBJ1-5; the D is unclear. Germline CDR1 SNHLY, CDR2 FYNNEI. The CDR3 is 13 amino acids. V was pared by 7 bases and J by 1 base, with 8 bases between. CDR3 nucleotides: TGTGCCAGCACCACAACAAGCAATCAGCCCCAGCATTTT. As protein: CASTTTSNQPQHF.

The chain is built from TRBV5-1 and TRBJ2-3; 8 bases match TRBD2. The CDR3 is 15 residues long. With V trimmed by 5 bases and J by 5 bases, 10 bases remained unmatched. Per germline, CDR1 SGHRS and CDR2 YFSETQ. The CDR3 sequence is CASRVTGGPQDTQYF. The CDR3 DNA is TGCGCCAGCAGAGTAACGGGAGGGCCGCAAGATACGCAGTATTTT.

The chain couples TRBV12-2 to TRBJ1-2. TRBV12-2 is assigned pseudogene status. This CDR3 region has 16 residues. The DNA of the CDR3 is TGTGCAAGTCGCTTATGTCGGACGGTCCCCATTTATGGCTACACCTTC. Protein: CASRLCRTVPIYGYTF.

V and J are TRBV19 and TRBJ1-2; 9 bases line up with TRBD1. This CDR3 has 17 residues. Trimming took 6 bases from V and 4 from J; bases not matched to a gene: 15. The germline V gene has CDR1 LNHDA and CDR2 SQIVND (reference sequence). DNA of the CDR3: TGTGCCAGTAGCTGGCCCGGGACAGGGACGAATAGCTATGGCTACACCTTC. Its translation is CASSWPGTGTNSYGYTF.